The 30 T cell receptor beta chains presented below share a single source sample, sequenced in a study of T cells in localized non-small cell lung cancer. Generated by immunoSEQ multiplex PCR, the TCRdb table keeps only in-frame clones and is missing some. The sample contains under 3,500 clones, about 30% of which appear only once. The sample here was normal lung tissue next to the tumor, taken before any cancer treatment. Receptor source: a man aged 35-75 years with stage I lung adenocarcinoma.

The J gene is TRBJ2-3, the V gene TRBV19; TRBD1 or TRBD2 may be the D gene (5 bases each). V lost 3 bases, J lost 2 bases, and 12 bases lay in between. CDR3 length: 15 amino acids. CDR1 is LNHDA and CDR2 is SQIVND in the germline V gene (reference sequence). The CDR3 DNA is TGTGCCAGTAGTATTCGCCAGGGACCCACAGATACGCAGTATTTT. This gives the protein CASSIRQGPTDTQYF.

The chain recombines TRBV11-3 with TRBJ2-3; 12 bases agree with TRBD2. The CDR3 spans 16 residues. Germline-derived CDR1 and CDR2 are SGHNT and YENEEA. Trimming took 0 bases from V and 4 from J; bases not matched to a gene: 2. CDR3 region: CASSLEASGRADTQYF. Written as DNA, the CDR3 is TGTGCCAGCAGCTTAGAGGCTAGCGGGAGGGCAGATACGCAGTATTTT.

The rearrangement uses TRBV25-1 and TRBJ1-5; 9 bases are a match to TRBD1. Looked up from germline, CDR1 is MGHDK and CDR2 is SYGVNS. J was trimmed by 1 base and V by 4 bases; bases with no gene match: 5. The CDR3 is 16 residues long. In nucleotides, the CDR3 is TGTGCCAGCAGTGCCCTAGGACAGGGGAGCAATCAGCCCCAGCATTTT. Translating gives CASSALGQGSNQPQHF.

The chain couples TRBV30 to TRBJ1-2, with 11 positions matching TRBD1. Germline CDR1 is GTSNPN and CDR2 is SVGIG (reference sequence). This CDR3 comprises 14 residues. V dropped 5 bases and J dropped 7; count of bases not matched to a gene: 9. The CDR3 DNA reads TGTGCCTGGGGCGTTGGACAGGGGGCGAGTGGCTACACCTTC. Encoded protein: CAWGVGQGASGYTF.

V usage is TRBV6-8 and J usage is TRBJ1-2; D remains ambiguous. Germline V gene data show CDR1 as MNHGY and CDR2 as SAAAGT. The CDR3 contains 14 residues. Trimming shortened V by 11 bases and J by 5 bases, and 21 bases separated the two germline ends. CDR3 protein: CAFRHNPGPYGYTF. CDR3 DNA: TGTGCCTTCCGGCACAACCCGGGTCCATATGGCTACACCTTC.

This clone was counted between two and nine times. This chain uses TRBV6-8 with TRBJ1-2, with a weak D call TRBD1 (6 bases). Germline V gene data show CDR1 as MNHGY and CDR2 as SAAAGT. Trimming shortened V by 5 bases and J by 6 bases, and 13 bases separated the two germline ends. This CDR3 is built from 13 residues. The CDR3, as DNA: TGTGCCAGCAGTACGGGGGGCGAGGATGGCTACACCTTC. It encodes CASSTGGEDGYTF.

The chain is built from TRBV19 and TRBJ1-3; 7 nucleotides align to TRBD1. Unmatched junction bases numbered 5, after V lost 3 bases and J lost 0 bases. This CDR3 spans 16 amino acids. Per the germline V gene, CDR1 is LNHDA and CDR2 is SQIVND (reference sequence). CDR3 residues: CASSITGEPSGNTIYF. CDR3 DNA: TGTGCCAGTAGTATTACAGGGGAACCCTCTGGAAACACCATATATTTT.

This clone was picked up a small number of times. The rearrangement uses TRBV9 and TRBJ2-1; 10 bases line up with TRBD2. Germline loops: CDR1 SGDLS, CDR2 YYNGEE. Unmatched junction bases numbered 6, after V lost 4 bases and J lost 2 bases. The CDR3 totals 16 residues. CDR3 in DNA: TGTGCCAGCAGCCCCTCAAGCGGGAGGGCCTACAATGAGCAGTTCTTC. It specifies CASSPSSGRAYNEQFF. Combining the CDR3 with reference TRBV9 and TRBJ2-1 gives the whole variable domain DSGVTQTPKHLITATGQRVTLRCSPRSGDLSVYWYQQSLDQGLQFLIQYYNGEERAKGNILERFSAQQFPDLHSELNLSSLELGDSALYFCASSPSSGRAYNEQFFGPGTRLTVL.

The V gene is TRBV14, the J gene TRBJ1-4; TRBD1 is a possible D gene (6 bases). CDR1 is SGHDN and CDR2 is FVKESK in the germline V gene. The CDR3 is 14 amino acids. The germline V and J ends were trimmed by 6 bases and 6 bases, with 14 bases remaining between them. The CDR3 region is CASSPGTLDEKLFF. DNA of the CDR3: TGTGCCAGCAGTCCCGGGACACTGGATGAAAAACTGTTTTTT.

J is TRBJ2-5 and V is TRBV6-7, with D perhaps matching TRBD2 (7 bases). TRBV6-7 is filed as an ORF, its function uncertain. Trimming removed 5 bases from V and 5 bases from J, with 18 bases in between. The CDR3 extends over 15 amino acids. CDR3 region: CASSPFRGARETQYF. The CDR3 DNA reads as TGTGCCAGCAGTCCTTTCCGGGGGGCAAGGGAGACCCAGTACTTC.

The CDR3 DNA reads TGCGCCAGCAGCTTGAAGGGACAGGGGAACACTGAAGCTTTCTTT. This encodes CASSLKGQGNTEAFF. The chain employs TRBV5-1 and TRBJ1-1; 9 bases are a match to TRBD1. The CDR3 length is 15 residues. V shed 1 base, J shed 1 base, and the junction held 2 bases outside the gene matches. In germline, CDR1 is SGHRS, CDR2 YFSETQ.

J is TRBJ2-3 and V is TRBV10-2, with 7 bases identical to TRBD2. With V trimmed by 2 bases and J by 1 base, 3 bases remained unmatched. CDR3 length: 15 residues. Germline V gene sequence: CDR1 WSHSY, CDR2 SAAADI. In nucleotides, the CDR3 is TGCGCCAGCAGTGAGGTGGGGGGGGGCACAGATACGCAGTATTTT. It translates to CASSEVGGGTDTQYF.

This clone was seen more than once but under ten times. CDR3 in DNA: TGTGCCAGCAGCCCCGTAAGGACTAGCTTTGAGCAGTTCTTC. It translates to CASSPVRTSFEQFF. V and J are TRBV9 and TRBJ2-1, with 8 bases matching TRBD2. The CDR3 spans 14 residues. V shed 4 bases, J shed 9 bases, and the junction held 9 bases outside the gene matches. The germline CDR1 and CDR2 sequences are SGDLS and YYNGEE. Supplemented by reference TRBV9 and TRBJ2-1, the full variable domain reads DSGVTQTPKHLITATGQRVTLRCSPRSGDLSVYWYQQSLDQGLQFLIQYYNGEERAKGNILERFSAQQFPDLHSELNLSSLELGDSALYFCASSPVRTSFEQFFGPGTRLTVL.

This clone has only a few counts. V usage is TRBV19 and J usage is TRBJ2-5; D possibly matches TRBD1 or TRBD2 (6 bases each). Trimming took 10 bases from V and 4 from J, leaving 16 bases between them. Germline V gives CDR1 LNHDA, CDR2 SQIVND (reference sequence). CDR3 length: 13 residues. Written as DNA, the CDR3 is TGTGCCACTCGACGGGGGCTGGGAGAGACCCAGTACTTC. Amino acid sequence: CATRRGLGETQYF. Based on the CDR3 plus reference TRBV19 and TRBJ2-5, the full variable domain is DGGITQSPKYLFRKEGQNVTLSCEQNLNHDAMYWYRQDPGQGLRLIYYSQIVNDFQKGDIAEGYSVSREKKESFPLTVTSAQKNPTAFYLCATRRGLGETQYFGPGTRLLVL.

This clone is termed medium-sized (0.01 to 0.1%). This chain links TRBV9 with TRBJ1-3; D is uncertain. The CDR3 has 18 residues. CDR1 is SGDLS and CDR2 is YYNGEE in the germline V gene. Between the trimmed V and J ends, which lost 3 bases and 0 bases, there was a span of 19 bases. CDR3 in amino acids: CASSAPPGPKSSGNTIYF. CDR3 nucleotide sequence: TGTGCCAGCAGCGCCCCTCCGGGCCCCAAAAGCTCTGGAAACACCATATATTTT. The full variable domain, with the rest looked up from reference TRBV9 and TRBJ1-3, is DSGVTQTPKHLITATGQRVTLRCSPRSGDLSVYWYQQSLDQGLQFLIQYYNGEERAKGNILERFSAQQFPDLHSELNLSSLELGDSALYFCASSAPPGPKSSGNTIYFGEGSWLTVV.

This chain connects TRBV10-2 to TRBJ2-7, with 12 bases matching TRBD1. The V segment lost 7 bases and the J segment 3 bases; nucleotides outside the gene matches: 7. In germline, CDR1 is WSHSY, CDR2 SAAADI. The CDR3 extends over 15 amino acids. Here the CDR3 reads CASNPGQGAVYEQYF. DNA for the CDR3: TGCGCCAGCAATCCGGGACAGGGGGCGGTCTACGAGCAGTACTTC.

This clone was observed a few times. The chain combines TRBV11-3 with TRBJ1-4, with 7 bases aligning to TRBD1. The V gene's germline CDR1 is SGHNT and CDR2 YENEEA. The CDR3 has 16 residues. V shed 2 bases, J shed 3 bases, and the junction held 6 bases outside the gene matches. The CDR3 DNA sequence: TGTGCCAGCAGCTTACGCCAGGACAGGTCTAATGAAAAACTGTTTTTT. This gives the protein CASSLRQDRSNEKLFF.

This clone came up a few times. This chain joins TRBV11-3 and TRBJ1-5; the D gene is possibly TRBD1 (5 bases). This CDR3 comprises 15 residues. The germline V and J ends were trimmed by 4 bases and 2 bases, with 12 bases remaining between them. CDR1 is SGHNT and CDR2 is YENEEA in the germline V gene. The CDR3 DNA reads as TGTGCCAGCAGCTCCCTGGGGGGGGGCAATCAGCCCCAGCATTTT. It yields the protein CASSSLGGGNQPQHF.

V and J are TRBV11-3 and TRBJ2-1; the match to TRBD2 covers 8 bases. V dropped 5 bases and J dropped 5; count of bases not matched to a gene: 8. The CDR3 runs to 15 residues. The germline V gene has CDR1 SGHNT and CDR2 YENEEA. The CDR3 DNA reads TGTGCCAGCAGCGTCCCGACTAGCGTAAACAATGAGCAGTTCTTC. Translated: CASSVPTSVNNEQFF.

The sample holds one count of this clone. This rearrangement joins TRBV19 to TRBJ2-7; 8 bases agree with TRBD1. The V gene end was trimmed by 8 bases and the J gene end by 4 bases; junction bases not matched to a gene: 7. The CDR3 is 13 amino acids. Germline lookup yields CDR1 LNHDA and CDR2 SQIVND (reference sequence). The CDR3 spells CASAKRQGYEQYF. The CDR3 DNA is TGTGCCAGTGCAAAACGACAGGGGTACGAGCAGTACTTC.

There are a few counts of this clone. V usage is TRBV19 and J usage is TRBJ1-1; D might be TRBD1 (5 bases). This CDR3 region has 13 residues. The V gene's germline CDR1 is LNHDA and CDR2 SQIVND (reference sequence). Trimming stripped 3 bases from V and 8 bases from J, with 13 bases between. The CDR3 sequence: CASSMETDKEAFF. CDR3 nucleotides: TGTGCCAGTAGTATGGAGACAGACAAAGAAGCTTTCTTT.

The chain has TRBV5-1 and TRBJ1-1; D may be TRBD1 (6 bases). The CDR3 runs to 15 residues. V lost 0 bases to trimming and J lost 1 base, with 10 bases between them. Germline V gene lookup returns CDR1 SGHRS and CDR2 YFSETQ. The CDR3 DNA reads TGCGCCAGCAGCTTGGTGGGGGCCCCGAACACTGAAGCTTTCTTT. Encoded protein: CASSLVGAPNTEAFF.

This rearrangement joins TRBV6-8 to TRBJ2-2, with D unresolved. Trimming took 7 bases from V and 1 from J, leaving 19 bases between them. CDR1 is MNHGY and CDR2 is SAAAGT in the germline V gene. The CDR3 has 17 amino acids. The CDR3 coding sequence is TGTGCCAGCACCCTAGAGGCTGGGTGGGGGAACACCGGGGAGCTGTTTTTT. This sequence encodes CASTLEAGWGNTGELFF.

The gene calls are TRBV6-8 and TRBJ1-4; the D gene is possibly TRBD1 (5 bases). V gave up 6 bases and J gave up 7 bases, with 12 bases separating them. CDR1 is MNHGY and CDR2 is SAAAGT in the germline V gene. CDR3 size: 13 residues. The CDR3 DNA reads as TGTGCCAGCAGGGGGCAGGGATCTGAAAAACTGTTTTTT. This translates into CASRGQGSEKLFF.

The V and J genes are TRBV6-8 and TRBJ1-2; D uncertain. The CDR3 has 13 residues. Trimming stripped 5 bases from V and 4 bases from J, with 11 bases between. Germline CDR1 MNHGY, CDR2 SAAAGT. The CDR3: CASSQQDLYGYTF. The DNA for the CDR3 is TGTGCCAGCAGTCAGCAGGACCTCTATGGCTACACCTTC.

This clone is a singleton in its sample. This chain connects TRBV29-1 to TRBJ2-3; 10 nucleotides match TRBD2. V trimming: 6 bases; J trimming: 0 bases; junction bases outside the gene matches: 6. Germline CDR1 is SQVTM and CDR2 is ANQGSEA. CDR3 length: 15 residues. The CDR3 region is CSVVLAGPSTDTQYF. The CDR3 DNA follows: TGCAGCGTGGTACTAGCGGGGCCTAGCACAGATACGCAGTATTTT.

This clone was detected a few times. The chain recombines TRBV6-8 with TRBJ1-1, with D unclear. Trimming removed 0 bases at V and 5 bases at J, with 10 bases between. Looked up from germline, CDR1 is MNHGY and CDR2 is SAAAGT. This CDR3 contains 14 residues. The CDR3 here is CASSYSEGRTEAFF. The CDR3 bases are TGTGCCAGCAGTTACTCGGAGGGAAGAACTGAAGCTTTCTTT.

J is TRBJ2-7 and V is TRBV9, with 9 bases matching TRBD2. Trimming took 5 bases from V and 3 from J; bases not matched to a gene: 6. This CDR3 is built from 14 residues. Germline assignment: CDR1 SGDLS and CDR2 YYNGEE. Here the CDR3 DNA reads TGTGCCAGCAGTCCTCGACTAGCGGACTACGAGCAGTACTTC. Protein: CASSPRLADYEQYF.

The chain combines TRBV29-1 with TRBJ2-1; 13 nucleotides align to TRBD2. This CDR3 is built from 15 residues. CDR1 and CDR2 from the germline V gene are SQVTM and ANQGSEA. V lost 4 bases and J lost 9; bases outside the gene matches: 9. For the CDR3, the DNA is TGCAGCGTTGCTCTGGTCGGACTAGCGGGGGCTGAGCAGTTCTTC. This gives the protein CSVALVGLAGAEQFF.

This clone occurred a few times. The chain carries TRBV6-8 and TRBJ1-3; D unresolved. V lost 4 bases and J 4 bases, leaving 8 bases between the germline ends. Germline V gives CDR1 MNHGY, CDR2 SAAAGT. CDR3 size: 13 residues. The CDR3 sequence is CASSSPRGNTIYF. CDR3 sequence (DNA): TGTGCCAGCAGTTCCCCCAGGGGAAACACCATATATTTT.